This TCR beta chain is drawn from a study of CD8 T cells in Susac syndrome. Study overall: Patients with Susac syndrome were therapy-naive, treated with corticosteroids, or treated with intravenous immunoglobulin alone when blood was collected. Study-wide results and caveats: Expansion of Susac CD8+ clones peaked in TEMRA cells and in active patients.

Random hexamers were used to reverse transcribe the RNA input (roughly 0.5 to 1 ug). A single record per CDR3 protein comes from TCRdb applying MiXCR to the immunoSEQ multiplex PCR reads. Found here are around 200,000 distinct CDR3 sequences, roughly 94% of them singletons; the top ten hold approximately 0.16%. The CDR3 has 17 residues. V was trimmed by 1 base and J by 4 bases, leaving 19 bases between them. Germline loops: CDR1 KGHSH, CDR2 LQKENI. Points on this clonotype: Its antigen remains unidentified.

This chain connects TRBV18 to TRBJ1-1; D unresolved. Sequencing was carried out using CD8+ T cells from PBMCs. This sequence was found in a human donor with Susac syndrome. The CDR3 spells CASSPLPRGSDPTEAFF. The CDR3, as DNA: TGTGCCAGCTCACCACTTCCCCGTGGGTCGGATCCCACTGAAGCTTTCTTT.